The 11 T cell receptor beta chains in this list originate from one sample, sequenced in a study of beta chain features in type 1 diabetes. Their antigen targets remain unknown. Study observations and caveats: TCRB CDR3s were moderately but significantly shorter in Type 1 diabetes patients in all four CD4+ subsets.

Expressed TCRB transcripts were sequenced because the entire RNA isolate underwent reverse transcription. Produced via immunoSEQ multiplex PCR; TCRdb's table is partial and in-frame only. The top ten clones hold over 0.95% of a sample with about 340,000 clones, around 9.3% of them seen once. Sequencing was performed on central memory CD4+ T cells from blood. These TCRs come from a man between 25 and 39 years old with type 1 diabetes.

In this sample, this clone turned up many times. V gene TRBV7-9 combines with J gene TRBJ2-5; 8 bases fit TRBD2. V trimming: 4 bases; J trimming: 7 bases; junction bases outside the gene matches: 11. From germline, CDR1 is SEHNR and CDR2 FQNEAQ (reference sequence). There are 15 residues in the CDR3. For the CDR3, the DNA is TGTGCCAGCAGCTCGCGACTAGCGTGGGAGGCGACCCAGTACTTC. The encoded protein is CASSSRLAWEATQYF.

Details on this clone: The same CDR3 can be traced to other DNA sequences in this sample. The chain has TRBV7-9 and TRBJ2-5; D is unclear. The CDR3 runs 12 residues. V lost 0 bases to trimming and J lost 4 bases, with 3 bases between them. Looked up from germline, CDR1 is SEHNR and CDR2 is FQNEAQ (reference sequence). CDR3 sequence: CASSLAGETQYF. The CDR3 DNA is TGTGCCAGCAGCTTAGCGGGAGAGACCCAGTACTTC.

There are a few counts of this clone. This chain connects TRBV2 to TRBJ2-3, with D possibly TRBD2 on 6 matching bases. V lost 4 bases, J lost 4 bases, and 12 bases lay in between. Germline loops: CDR1 SNHLY, CDR2 FYNNEI. This CDR3 comprises 14 residues. The CDR3 DNA reads as TGTGCCAGCAGTGTCAGGAGGGGCCCAGATACGCAGTATTTT. It specifies CASSVRRGPDTQYF.

Only a few counts were recorded for this clone. The chain has TRBV28 and TRBJ2-3; 8 bases agree with TRBD2. The CDR3 is 17 residues long. CDR1 MDHEN and CDR2 SYDVKM come from the germline V gene. Trimming cost V 7 bases and J 1 base; bases outside gene matches: 13. CDR3 in amino acids: CASILNPGGAGTDTQYF. CDR3 sequence (DNA): TGTGCCAGCATCCTAAACCCCGGGGGGGCCGGCACAGATACGCAGTATTTT.

This clone turned up a few times. The CDR3 region has the DNA TGTGCCAGCAGACCAGGACAGTCCAAAGAGACCCAGTACTTC. This sequence encodes CASRPGQSKETQYF. The V gene is TRBV2, the J gene TRBJ2-5; D is possibly TRBD1 (6 bases). V lost 6 bases to trimming and J lost 3 bases, with 14 bases between them. Germline V gene lookup returns CDR1 SNHLY and CDR2 FYNNEI. This CDR3 comprises 14 residues.

V usage is TRBV7-2 and J usage is TRBJ2-1, with D perhaps given as TRBD1 or TRBD2 (5 bases each). CDR1 and CDR2 (germline): SGHTA, FQGNSA. V gave up 1 base and J gave up 3 bases, with 10 bases separating them. The CDR3 runs to 15 residues. CDR3 nucleotide sequence: TGTGCCAGCAGCTTAGTGGGGGTTTTCTACAATGAGCAGTTCTTC. It yields the protein CASSLVGVFYNEQFF.

The chain uses TRBV28 and TRBJ1-2, with D possibly being TRBD1 (6 bases). The CDR3 contains 15 residues. Between the trimmed V and J ends, which lost 5 bases and 4 bases, there was a span of 17 bases. Germline V gene sequence: CDR1 MDHEN, CDR2 SYDVKM. The CDR3 protein is CASSVSGTHGYGYTF. The CDR3 DNA is TGTGCCAGCAGTGTTTCCGGGACACATGGCTATGGCTACACCTTC.

In its sample, this clone was seen a few times. The chain uses TRBV5-6 and TRBJ1-1; 7 nucleotides match TRBD1. Germline trimming cut 2 bases from V and 2 bases from J; bases unmatched to any gene: 3. The length of the CDR3 is 14 residues. Germline V gene data show CDR1 as SGHDT and CDR2 as YYEEEE. The CDR3 DNA reads as TGTGCCAGCAGCTTTAGGACAGGAAACACTGAAGCTTTCTTT. Amino acids: CASSFRTGNTEAFF.

This chain connects TRBV6-5 to TRBJ2-7, with 8 nucleotides matching TRBD1. CDR1 MNHEY and CDR2 SVGAGI come from the germline V gene. This CDR3 comprises 15 residues. V dropped 5 bases and J dropped 2; count of bases not matched to a gene: 8. The CDR3 spells CASSQGTGRPYEQYF. The CDR3 DNA follows: TGTGCCAGCAGTCAAGGGACAGGTCGGCCCTACGAGCAGTACTTC.

This chain uses TRBV5-1 with TRBJ2-3; D ambiguous. Germline V gene data show CDR1 as SGHRS and CDR2 as YFSETQ. CDR3 length: 15 residues. V was trimmed by 1 base and J by 2 bases, leaving 11 bases between them. The DNA for the CDR3 is TGCGCCAGCAGCTTGAACACGCCGGACACAGATACGCAGTATTTT. Its translation is CASSLNTPDTDTQYF. Combining the CDR3 with reference TRBV5-1 and TRBJ2-3 gives the whole variable domain KAGVTQTPRYLIKTRGQQVTLSCSPISGHRSVSWYQQTPGQGLQFLFEYFSETQRNKGNFPGRFSGRQFSNSRSEMNVSTLELGDSALYLCASSLNTPDTDTQYFGPGTRLTVL.

As to this clone: Different DNA sequences within this sample yield the same CDR3. V usage is TRBV4-1 and J usage is TRBJ1-2; D unclear. CDR3 length: 15 residues. Trimming removed 0 bases from V and 5 bases from J, with 13 bases in between. Germline CDR1 reads MGHRA; CDR2 reads YSYEKL. This CDR3 is CASSQDSGGPYGYTF. As DNA, the CDR3 is TGCGCCAGCAGCCAAGATAGTGGCGGACCGTATGGCTACACCTTC.